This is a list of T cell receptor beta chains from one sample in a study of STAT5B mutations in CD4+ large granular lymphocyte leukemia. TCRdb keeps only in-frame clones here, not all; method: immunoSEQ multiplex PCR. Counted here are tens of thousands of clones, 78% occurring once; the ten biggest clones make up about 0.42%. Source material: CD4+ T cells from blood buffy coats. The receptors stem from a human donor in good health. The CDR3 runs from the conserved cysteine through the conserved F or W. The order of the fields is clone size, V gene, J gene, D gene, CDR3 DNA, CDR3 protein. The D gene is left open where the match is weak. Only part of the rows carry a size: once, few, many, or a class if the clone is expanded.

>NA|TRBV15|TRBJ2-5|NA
TGTGCCACCAGCTCTGGGGGAGGGGGTAAAGAGACCCAGTACTTC
CATSSGGGGKETQYF
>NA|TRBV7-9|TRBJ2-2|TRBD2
TGTGCCAGCAGCCGGACTAGCGGTTTCGCGAACACCGGGGAGCTGTTTTTT
CASSRTSGFANTGELFF
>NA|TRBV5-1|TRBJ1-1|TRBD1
TGCGCCAGCAGCTTGGAGGTCGTCCGACAGGGAACTGAAGCTTTCTTT
CASSLEVVRQGTEAFF
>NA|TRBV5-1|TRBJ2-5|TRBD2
TGCGCCAGCAGCTTGTCGGCTAGCGGGGGAGAGACCCAGTACTTC
CASSLSASGGETQYF
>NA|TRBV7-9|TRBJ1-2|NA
TGTGCCAGCAGCTTAGCCCGGGGAGGCCAGTGGGAAAACTATGGCTACACCTTC
CASSLARGGQWENYGYTF
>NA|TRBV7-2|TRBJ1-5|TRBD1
TGTGCCAGCAGCTTAACAGGGGCGGGACAGCCCCAGCATTTT
CASSLTGAGQPQHF
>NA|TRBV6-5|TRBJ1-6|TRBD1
TGTGCCAGCAGCTGGAAGGGGGCAGGTAATTCACCCCTCCACTTT
CASSWKGAGNSPLHF
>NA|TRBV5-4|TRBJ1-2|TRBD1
TGTGCCAGCAGCTCACAGGGGAACTATGGCTACACCTTC
CASSSQGNYGYTF
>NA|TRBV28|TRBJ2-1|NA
TGTGCCACCAAGCAACCCTCCTTCGGCTCCTACAATGAGCAGTTCTTC
CATKQPSFGSYNEQFF
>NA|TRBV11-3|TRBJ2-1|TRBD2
TGTGCCAGCAGCTTAACTGCTCTAGCGGGAGTTGTGAATGAGCAGTTCTTC
CASSLTALAGVVNEQFF
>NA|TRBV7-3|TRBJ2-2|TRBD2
TGTGCCAGCAGCTTAGTCGGGGGGGCCAGGACCGGGGAGCTGTTTTTT
CASSLVGGARTGELFF
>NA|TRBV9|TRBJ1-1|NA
TGTGCCAGCAGCGCCTTCCCTGGGGGGTTAGGAAAAACTGAAGCTTTCTTT
CASSAFPGGLGKTEAFF
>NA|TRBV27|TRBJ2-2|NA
TGTGCCAGCAAGGGCCGCGGGGAGCTGTTTTTT
CASKGRGELFF
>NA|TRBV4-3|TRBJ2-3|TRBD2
TGCGCCAGCAGCCAAGTGGGTAGCGGGAGTGAGACGCAGTATTTT
CASSQVGSGSETQYF
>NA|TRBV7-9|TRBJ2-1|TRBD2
TGTGCCAGCAGCAATAGCGGGCCGGGGGCTAGCGGGAGTCGAAATGAGCAGTTCTTC
CASSNSGPGASGSRNEQFF
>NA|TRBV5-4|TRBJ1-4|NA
TGTGCCAGCAGCTTGAGGGCCGCCGGAGCTAATGAAAAACTGTTTTTT
CASSLRAAGANEKLFF
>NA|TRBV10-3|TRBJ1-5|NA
TGTGCCATCAGGGCAGATATCAATCAGCCCCAGCATTTT
CAIRADINQPQHF
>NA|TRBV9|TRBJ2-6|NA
TGTGCCAGCAGCGTGTTTGGGGCCAACGTCCTGACTTTC
CASSVFGANVLTF
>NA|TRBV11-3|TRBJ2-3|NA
TGTGCCAGCAGCTTGGCTGGACGGGATACGCAGTATTTT
CASSLAGRDTQYF
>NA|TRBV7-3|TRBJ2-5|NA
TGTGCCAGCAGCCTTACTAGCTACGAGACCCAGTACTTC
CASSLTSYETQYF
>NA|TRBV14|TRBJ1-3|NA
TGTGCCAGCAGTCCCCGACAGGGAAACACCATATATTTT
CASSPRQGNTIYF
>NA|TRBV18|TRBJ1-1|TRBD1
TGTGCCAGCTCGCCCTGGGACAGGCCCACTGAAGCTTTCTTT
CASSPWDRPTEAFF
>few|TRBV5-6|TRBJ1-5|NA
TGTGCCAGCAGCTTGGTTGGTGTGAATCAGCCCCAGCATTTT
CASSLVGVNQPQHF
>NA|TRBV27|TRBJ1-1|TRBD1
TGTGCCACATTCCGGGACAGAACGAACACTGAAGCTTTCTTT
CATFRDRTNTEAFF
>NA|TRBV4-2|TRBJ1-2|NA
TGTGCCAGCAGCCAAGGCTTGGCCAACTATGGCTACACCTTC
CASSQGLANYGYTF
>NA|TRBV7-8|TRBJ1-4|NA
TGTGCCAGCAGCTTAGCCCAGGGGCTCTCTCGTGAAAAACTGTTTTTT
CASSLAQGLSREKLFF
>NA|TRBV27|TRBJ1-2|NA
TGTGCCAGCAGTTTATTGGGGGTTGACGGGGCCGGGAGAGGCTACACCTTC
CASSLLGVDGAGRGYTF
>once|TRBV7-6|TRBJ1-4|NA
TGTGCCAGCAGCTTAGACAACGCCCTGGGGGGTGAAAAACTGTTTTTT
CASSLDNALGGEKLFF
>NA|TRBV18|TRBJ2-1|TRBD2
TGTGCCAGCTCACCCGGGACTAGCATCATCGATGAGCAGTTCTTC
CASSPGTSIIDEQFF
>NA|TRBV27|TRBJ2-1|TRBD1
TGTGCCAGCAGTTTCATGGGACAGAGAGAGCAGTTCTTC
CASSFMGQREQFF
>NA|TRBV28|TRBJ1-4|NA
TGTGCCATCGAAGCTGGGGCTAATGAAAAACTGTTTTTT
CAIEAGANEKLFF
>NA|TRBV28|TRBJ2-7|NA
TGTGCCAGCAGTCCCACCCCGTTCTACGAGCAGTACTTC
CASSPTPFYEQYF
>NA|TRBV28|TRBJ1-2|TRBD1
TGTGCCAGCACCCTTGGGACAGGGCTCTATGGCTACACCTTC
CASTLGTGLYGYTF
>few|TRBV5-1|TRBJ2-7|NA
TGCGCCAGCAGCTTCACGGATTACGAGCAGTACTTC
CASSFTDYEQYF
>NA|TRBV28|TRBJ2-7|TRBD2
TGTGCCAGCAGCGGGACTAGCGGGAGAATAAGCGGGTCCTACGAGCAGTACTTC
CASSGTSGRISGSYEQYF
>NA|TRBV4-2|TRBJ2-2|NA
TGTGCCAGCAGCCAAGATAGTTCTGCTGCGAACACCGGGGAGCTGTTTTTT
CASSQDSSAANTGELFF
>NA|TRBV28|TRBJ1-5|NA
TGTGCCAGCAGACAGGGAGGGAACAATCAGCCCCAGCATTTT
CASRQGGNNQPQHF
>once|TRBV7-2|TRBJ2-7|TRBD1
TGTGCCAGCAGCTTACGAACAGGGGGCACCTACGAGCAGTACTTC
CASSLRTGGTYEQYF
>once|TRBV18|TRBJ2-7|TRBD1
TGTGCCAGCTCAAAGACAGGGAGTCCCTACGAGCAGTACTTC
CASSKTGSPYEQYF
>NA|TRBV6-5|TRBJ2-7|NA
TGTGCCAGCAGTTACTCTGGGACTGCACCCTACGAGCAGTACTTC
CASSYSGTAPYEQYF
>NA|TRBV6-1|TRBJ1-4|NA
TGTGCCAGCAAGGGGGGGGATGAAAAACTGTTTTTT
CASKGGDEKLFF
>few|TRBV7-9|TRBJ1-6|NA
TGTGCCAGCAGCTTAAAGGGCCCGGGGCGGGCCAATTCACCCCTCCACTTT
CASSLKGPGRANSPLHF
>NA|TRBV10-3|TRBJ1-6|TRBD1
TGTGCCATCAGTTCGAGTCCGGGACAGAATTCACCCCTCCACTTT
CAISSSPGQNSPLHF
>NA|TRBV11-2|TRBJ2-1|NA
TGTGCCAGCAGCTTAATGCTAGAGAATTCAGGGCAGTTCTTC
CASSLMLENSGQFF
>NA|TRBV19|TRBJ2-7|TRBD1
TGTGCCAGTAGTATAGATCGGACAGGACTTGAGGAGCAGTACTTC
CASSIDRTGLEEQYF
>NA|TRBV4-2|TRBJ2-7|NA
TGTGCCAGCAGCCAAGGCCACACCAGCTCCTACGAGCAGTACTTC
CASSQGHTSSYEQYF
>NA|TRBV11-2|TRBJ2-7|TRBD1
TGTGCCAGCAGCCGACAGGGCTACGAGCAGTACTTC
CASSRQGYEQYF
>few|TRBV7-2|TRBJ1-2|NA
TGTGCCAGCAGCTTAGTGGGTGGCTACACCTTC
CASSLVGGYTF
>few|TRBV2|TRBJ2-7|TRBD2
TGTGCCAGCAGCGGGTCGACTAGCGGGAGGATCTACGAGCAGTACTTC
CASSGSTSGRIYEQYF
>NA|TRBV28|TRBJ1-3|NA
TGTGCCAGCAATAACCACAGGGTGGGGGGAAACACCATATATTTT
CASNNHRVGGNTIYF
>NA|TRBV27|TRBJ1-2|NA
TGTGCCAGCAGTTTAGGAGGTCTCCCCTATGGCTACACCTTC
CASSLGGLPYGYTF
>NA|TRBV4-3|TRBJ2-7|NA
TGCGCCAGCAGCCAACAATTTTATCCGGGACACGACTACGAGCAGTACTTC
CASSQQFYPGHDYEQYF
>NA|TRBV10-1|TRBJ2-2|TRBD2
TGCGCCAGCAGTGAGTCCCGGACTAGCGGAGTGAACACCGGGGAGCTGTTTTTT
CASSESRTSGVNTGELFF